This is a list of T cell receptor beta chains from one sample in a study of T-cell memory formation after mild COVID-19. TCRdb passed the 5' RACE reads through MiXCR, listing each CDR3 protein once. The sample includes about 360,000 distinct CDR3 sequences, 14% of them seen just once. Sample: PBMCs or a T cell subset sorted from them (not recorded which). The receptor source for this set is a man between 18 and 35 years old who had mild COVID-19 (a few samples of this study predate the infection). Cell type and time point are not known. Both conserved end residues are part of each CDR3. D genes are given only for firm matches. Only part of the rows carry a size: once, few, many, or a class if the clone is expanded.

v_call	d_call	clone_size	j_call	cdr3_aa	cdr3_nt
TRBV4-1	NA	NA	TRBJ2-7	CASSQGVRQSRYEQYF	TGCGCCAGCAGCCAAGGAGTTAGACAGAGCCGGTACGAGCAGTACTTC
TRBV4-3	TRBD1	NA	TRBJ2-4	CASSRGQGVAKNIQYF	TGCGCCAGCAGCCGAGGACAGGGTGTAGCCAAAAACATTCAGTACTTC
TRBV6-2/TRBV6-3	NA	many	TRBJ1-6	CASRPSGGAGINSPLHF	TGTGCCAGCAGACCGTCCGGAGGTGCCGGAATAAATTCACCCCTCCACTTT
TRBV6-1	TRBD2	NA	TRBJ2-1	CASSAASGGDTYNEQFF	TGTGCCAGCAGTGCAGCTAGCGGGGGTGACACGTACAATGAGCAGTTCTTC
TRBV20-1	TRBD1	NA	TRBJ1-4	CSASDRVNEKLFF	TGCAGTGCCTCGGACAGGGTCAATGAAAAACTGTTTTTT
TRBV4-3	NA	few	TRBJ1-1	CASSQVGRQLNTEAFF	TGCGCCAGCAGCCAAGTTGGCCGACAGCTGAACACTGAAGCTTTCTTT
TRBV7-2	NA	NA	TRBJ1-4	CASSLTAVKEKLFF	TGTGCCAGCAGCTTGACGGCAGTAAAGGAAAAACTGTTTTTT
TRBV10-3	TRBD2	NA	TRBJ2-7	CAISESTSGPYEQYF	TGTGCCATCAGTGAGTCCACTAGCGGGCCCTACGAGCAGTACTTC
TRBV7-6	NA	few	TRBJ1-4	CASRRLAGEKLFF	TGTGCCAGCAGGAGGTTGGCAGGTGAAAAACTGTTTTTT
TRBV5-6	NA	few	TRBJ1-5	CASSLYVSNQPQHF	TGTGCCAGCAGCTTGTATGTATCCAATCAGCCCCAGCATTTT
TRBV20-1	NA	NA	TRBJ1-2	CSAMDSSNYGYTF	TGCAGTGCTATGGACAGTTCTAACTATGGCTACACCTTC
TRBV3-1	TRBD1	few	TRBJ1-1	CASSHGQGGTEAFF	TGTGCCAGCAGCCATGGACAGGGAGGCACTGAAGCTTTCTTT
TRBV7-9	NA	few	TRBJ1-1	CASSLNGPTEAFF	TGTGCCAGCAGCTTAAATGGCCCCACTGAAGCTTTCTTT
TRBV4-1	NA	few	TRBJ2-1	CASSHAALSTYNEQFF	TGCGCCAGCAGCCACGCCGCCTTATCTACCTACAATGAGCAGTTCTTC
TRBV7-8	NA	NA	TRBJ1-2	CASSAVGGNYGYTF	TGTGCCAGCAGCGCGGTGGGAGGGAACTATGGCTACACCTTC
TRBV2	NA	few	TRBJ2-3	CASRVLAPTQYF	TGTGCCAGCCGAGTCCTAGCGCCGACGCAGTATTTT
TRBV20-1	TRBD2	NA	TRBJ2-7	CSARRTSGGATYEQYF	TGCAGTGCTAGAAGGACTAGCGGGGGGGCCACCTACGAGCAGTACTTC
TRBV5-1	NA	few	TRBJ1-1	CASSPGWTDMNTEAFF	TGCGCCAGCAGCCCGGGATGGACAGACATGAACACTGAAGCTTTCTTT
TRBV5-1	TRBD2	NA	TRBJ2-1	CASSLGFTSGGGSYNEQFF	TGCGCCAGCAGCTTGGGATTTACTAGCGGGGGGGGCTCCTACAATGAGCAGTTCTTC
TRBV4-1	NA	few	TRBJ1-2	CASSRRFDDGYTF	TGCGCCAGCAGCCGTCGTTTTGACGATGGCTACACCTTC
TRBV4-1	NA	NA	TRBJ2-2	CASSQVVSDTGELFF	TGCGCCAGCAGCCAAGTGGTGTCCGACACCGGGGAGCTGTTTTTT
TRBV2	NA	few	TRBJ1-5	CASSARAGDHNQPQHF	TGTGCCAGCAGTGCCAGGGCAGGGGACCACAATCAGCCCCAGCATTTT
TRBV6-2/TRBV6-3	TRBD1	few	TRBJ2-3	CASSSGQASTQYF	TGTGCCAGCAGTTCTGGACAGGCCTCTACGCAGTATTTT
TRBV24-1	TRBD1	NA	TRBJ1-3	CATSDSTGVGNTIYF	TGTGCCACCAGTGATTCCACAGGGGTTGGAAACACCATATATTTT
TRBV18	NA	NA	TRBJ2-1	CASSPGSRPSMQQFF	TGTGCCAGCTCACCGGGGAGTAGACCTTCGATGCAGCAGTTCTTC
TRBV4-1	TRBD2	few	TRBJ2-1	CASNSIAGGNNEQFF	TGCGCCAGCAACTCGATAGCGGGGGGCAACAATGAGCAGTTCTTC
TRBV20-1	NA	NA	TRBJ1-2	CSADPLRGEGYTF	TGCAGTGCTGACCCTCTACGGGGTGAAGGCTACACCTTC
TRBV12-3/TRBV12-4	NA	many	TRBJ1-5	CASSRRPNRVMYSNQPQHF	TGTGCCAGCAGTCGGCGGCCCAACAGGGTAATGTATAGCAATCAGCCCCAGCATTTT
TRBV6-5	NA	NA	TRBJ1-3	CASSYTGSGNTIYF	TGTGCCAGCAGTTATACAGGGTCTGGAAACACCATATATTTT
TRBV18	NA	NA	TRBJ1-1	CASSPPVGALGTEAFF	TGTGCCAGCTCCCCACCAGTGGGGGCCTTGGGGACTGAAGCTTTCTTT
TRBV7-3	NA	few	TRBJ2-3	CASSEGPGSTDTQYF	TGTGCCAGCAGCGAAGGTCCGGGATCGACAGATACGCAGTATTTT
TRBV7-3	NA	NA	TRBJ1-2	CASSEGGSGYTF	TGTGCCAGCAGCGAGGGGGGGAGTGGCTACACCTTC
TRBV20-1	TRBD1	NA	TRBJ1-2	CSAPRQGPAYGYTF	TGCAGTGCTCCAAGACAGGGGCCCGCCTATGGCTACACCTTC
TRBV7-9	TRBD1	many	TRBJ1-1	CASSYRGENTEAFF	TGTGCCAGCAGCTACAGGGGTGAGAACACTGAAGCTTTCTTT
TRBV14	TRBD1	few	TRBJ1-2	CASSQGRFRDRWIHGYTF	TGTGCCAGCAGCCAAGGAAGGTTCAGGGACAGGTGGATCCATGGCTACACCTTC
TRBV5-1	NA	NA	TRBJ1-4	CASSWLPNEKLFF	TGCGCCAGCAGCTGGTTACCTAATGAAAAACTGTTTTTT
TRBV7-9	TRBD1	many	TRBJ2-5	CASSLWDRAQETQYF	TGTGCCAGCAGCTTATGGGACAGGGCCCAAGAGACCCAGTACTTC
TRBV7-6	NA	many	TRBJ2-1	CASSLVQGMNEQFF	TGTGCCAGCAGCTTAGTGCAGGGGATGAATGAGCAGTTCTTC
TRBV12-3/TRBV12-4	TRBD1	few	TRBJ1-6	CASSSNPGQGPPLHF	TGTGCCAGCAGTTCGAACCCCGGACAGGGGCCACCCCTCCACTTT
TRBV12-3/TRBV12-4	NA	many	TRBJ1-2	CASSLEGSYGYTF	TGTGCCAGCAGTTTAGAGGGGAGCTATGGCTACACCTTC
TRBV11-2	NA	NA	TRBJ1-5	CASSLRGTQPQHF	TGTGCCAGCAGCTTGAGGGGCACTCAGCCCCAGCATTTT
TRBV5-1	NA	few	TRBJ2-3	CASSLGLITDTQYF	TGCGCCAGCAGCTTGGGGTTAATCACAGATACGCAGTATTTT
TRBV9	NA	NA	TRBJ2-6	CASSVDAGANVLTF	TGTGCCAGCAGCGTAGATGCAGGGGCCAACGTCCTGACTTTC
TRBV7-6	NA	NA	TRBJ2-2	CASSLVAGSDTGELFF	TGTGCCAGCAGCTTAGTCGCAGGGTCGGACACCGGGGAGCTGTTTTTT
TRBV12-3/TRBV12-4	NA	NA	TRBJ1-1	CASRARKAFF	TGTGCCAGCAGGGCCCGAAAAGCTTTCTTT
TRBV7-9	NA	few	TRBJ1-5	CASSLAVGISNQPQHF	TGTGCCAGCAGCTTAGCGGTAGGGATCAGCAATCAGCCCCAGCATTTT
TRBV11-2	NA	NA	TRBJ2-5	CASSLVVTNYPQYF	TGTGCCAGCAGCTTAGTAGTGACTAATTATCCCCAGTACTTC
TRBV9	NA	NA	TRBJ2-2	CASSPQIETNTGELFF	TGTGCCAGCAGCCCCCAAATAGAAACGAACACCGGGGAGCTGTTTTTT
TRBV6-5	TRBD2	NA	TRBJ2-2	CASSPGLAVNTGELFF	TGTGCCAGCAGCCCGGGACTAGCGGTAAACACCGGGGAGCTGTTTTTT
TRBV5-6	NA	few	TRBJ2-7	CASSLVGQPREQYF	TGTGCCAGCAGCTTGGTTGGACAGCCCCGGGAGCAGTACTTC
TRBV10-3	NA	few	TRBJ2-4	CAISGQGNIQYF	TGTGCCATCAGTGGACAAGGCAACATTCAGTACTTC
TRBV5-4	TRBD2	NA	TRBJ2-3	CASSLVSGYSTDTQYF	TGTGCCAGCAGCTTGGTTAGCGGGTATAGCACAGATACGCAGTATTTT
TRBV6-5	TRBD1	NA	TRBJ2-2	CASSLTGAGTGELFF	TGTGCCAGCAGTTTGACAGGGGCGGGCACCGGGGAGCTGTTTTTT
TRBV5-1	TRBD2	NA	TRBJ2-3	CASSIRGGAGTDTQYF	TGCGCCAGCAGCATTCGGGGGGGCGCGGGCACAGATACGCAGTATTTT
TRBV6-6	NA	NA	TRBJ2-3	CASSAGTSDYRTTDTQYF	TGTGCCAGCAGCGCGGGAACCTCGGACTACCGAACCACAGATACGCAGTATTTT
TRBV18	TRBD1	few	TRBJ2-3	CASSPTRSGQGWPDTQYF	TGTGCCAGCTCGCCCACAAGGTCCGGACAGGGGTGGCCAGATACGCAGTATTTT
TRBV12-3/TRBV12-4	NA	NA	TRBJ1-1	CASRSVGKAEAFF	TGTGCCAGCAGATCTGTCGGTAAGGCTGAAGCTTTCTTT
TRBV5-1	NA	NA	TRBJ2-4	CASSHTQSGALAKNIQYF	TGCGCCAGCAGCCACACACAGAGCGGAGCTTTAGCCAAAAACATTCAGTACTTC
TRBV7-2	NA	few	TRBJ2-5	CASSIAVQETQYF	TGTGCCAGCAGCATAGCGGTTCAAGAGACCCAGTACTTC
TRBV4-2	NA	NA	TRBJ2-7	CASSQEIKTTRKGQQYF	TGTGCCAGCAGCCAAGAGATCAAGACAACCCGAAAAGGGCAGCAGTACTTC